The next 16 T cell receptor beta chains were all read from a single sample in a study of cytomegalovirus exposure and HLA in healthy donors. PCR amplification relied on 60 Vbeta primers (plus 13 Jbeta primers). Repertoires were generated with immunoSEQ multiplex PCR, while TCRdb's copy carries only in-frame clones and drops some. The table records approximately 210,000 clones, approximately 80% of them present only once. The sequenced sample was PBMCs. The receptor set was obtained from a woman aged 45-65 years in good health and CMV-seropositive.

This clone was seen only once. V gene TRBV5-5 combines with J gene TRBJ1-5; the D is unclear. The germline CDR1 and CDR2 sequences are SGHKS and YYEKEE (reference sequence). CDR3 length equals 15 residues. V was shortened by 4 bases and J by 7 bases, with 18 bases between the two germline ends. The CDR3 nucleotides read TGTGCCAGCAGCCCCCTGGCAGAGGCTGGCCAGCCCCAGCATTTT. Residues: CASSPLAEAGQPQHF.

The CDR3 DNA sequence: TGCGCCAGCAGCCCTTGGCCAGGCGAGGCTTTCTTT. This translates into CASSPWPGEAFF. The chain is built from TRBV4-1 and TRBJ1-1; unclear D gene. The ends were cut back, 4 bases at V and 11 bases at J, with 14 bases in the middle. The CDR3 is 12 residues long. Germline V lookup: CDR1 MGHRA, CDR2 YSYEKL.

In its sample, this clone was seen a few times. This chain joins TRBV4-1 and TRBJ1-1, with D tentatively TRBD1 (6 bases). Per germline, CDR1 MGHRA and CDR2 YSYEKL. CDR3 length equals 15 residues. Trimming pared 1 base from V and 3 bases from J, leaving 12 bases between. The CDR3 nucleotides read TGCGCCAGCAGCCAAGTACAGGGAAGTTACACTGAAGCTTTCTTT. This encodes CASSQVQGSYTEAFF.

The CDR3 reads CASSRTLQGAGYTF. Written as DNA, the CDR3 is TGTGCCAGCAGCCGGACCCTACAGGGTGCTGGCTACACCTTC. J is TRBJ1-2 and V is TRBV5-4; D is possibly TRBD1 (6 bases). CDR1 and CDR2 from the germline V gene are SGHNT and YYREEE (reference sequence). Trimming took 4 bases from V and 7 from J, leaving 17 bases between them. This CDR3 has 14 amino acids.

The chain employs TRBV28 and TRBJ2-7, with D tentatively TRBD2 (5 bases). The CDR3 sequence is 13 residues long. V lost 2 bases, J lost 9 bases, and 14 bases lay in between. CDR1 MDHEN and CDR2 SYDVKM come from the germline V gene. The CDR3, as DNA: TGTGCCAGCAGTTTACCGGGTTTCAGCGGGCAGTACTTC. This translates into CASSLPGFSGQYF. The variable domain in full, completed from reference TRBV28 and TRBJ2-7, reads DVKVTQSSRYLVKRTGEKVFLECVQDMDHENMFWYRQDPGLGLRLIYFSYDVKMKEKGDIPEGYSVSREKKERFSLILESASTNQTSMYLCASSLPGFSGQYFGPGTRLTVT.

The chain recombines TRBV5-1 with TRBJ2-1, with 11 bases identical to TRBD2. Looked up from germline, CDR1 is SGHRS and CDR2 is YFSETQ. The CDR3 is 15 amino acids. After removal of 4 bases from V and 5 bases from J, the junction contained 5 bases not matched to a gene. The CDR3 DNA reads as TGCGCCAGCAGCATGACTAGCGGGGCCGACAATGAGCAGTTCTTC. It encodes CASSMTSGADNEQFF.

The chain uses TRBV25-1 and TRBJ2-7; maybe TRBD1 (6 bases). Germline assignment: CDR1 MGHDK and CDR2 SYGVNS. V gave up 2 bases and J gave up 6 bases, with 17 bases separating them. There are 15 residues in the CDR3. The CDR3 DNA sequence: TGTGCCAGCAGTGAACCCGGGACAAAGAGTGGCGAGCAGTACTTC. As protein: CASSEPGTKSGEQYF.

The chain carries TRBV5-5 and TRBJ1-1; 10 nucleotides line up with TRBD1. The germline V gene has CDR1 SGHKS and CDR2 YYEKEE (reference sequence). The CDR3 is 15 amino acids. With V trimmed by 4 bases and J by 8 bases, 11 bases remained unmatched. CDR3 nucleotide sequence: TGTGCCAGCAGCCACGGGACAGGGGCAGGACAGGAAGCTTTCTTT. This codes for CASSHGTGAGQEAFF.

The rearrangement uses TRBV21-1 and TRBJ1-5; the D call in the table, TRBD1, was not verified against the DNA. TRBV21-1 is marked as a pseudogene. The CDR3 length is 18 residues. The CDR3 protein is CASSKGPTPDRVGQPQHF. The CDR3 DNA follows: TGTGCCAGCAGCAAAGGCCCCACTCCGGACAGGGTCGGTCAGCCCCAGCATTTT.

The chain is built from TRBV2 and TRBJ2-7, with 8 bases matching TRBD1. Trimming cost V 6 bases and J 2 bases; bases outside gene matches: 6. The germline CDR1 and CDR2 sequences are SNHLY and FYNNEI. The CDR3 sequence is 14 residues long. In DNA form, the CDR3 reads TGTGCCAGCAGGAACCCGGGACAGGCCTACGAGCAGTACTTC. This encodes CASRNPGQAYEQYF. The full variable domain, in which reference TRBV2 and TRBJ2-7 provide the parts outside the CDR3, is EPEVTQTPSHQVTQMGQEVILRCVPISNHLYFYWYRQILGQKVEFLVSFYNNEISEKSEIFDDQFSVERPDGSNFTLKIRSTKLEDSAMYFCASRNPGQAYEQYFGPGTRLTVT.

This sequence joins TRBV7-2 and TRBJ2-2; 8 bases align to TRBD1. V was clipped by 1 base and J by 5 bases; unmatched bases: 9. The CDR3 loop spans 17 amino acids. CDR1 and CDR2 from the germline V gene are SGHTA and FQGNSA. CDR3 DNA: TGTGCCAGCAGCTTAGTCGGACAGGGTGTTGTAACCGGGGAGCTGTTTTTT. Encoded protein: CASSLVGQGVVTGELFF.

The J gene is TRBJ2-7, the V gene TRBV6-5; D uncertain. Germline assignment: CDR1 MNHEY and CDR2 SVGAGI. Trimming took off 6 bases at V and 3 bases at J, with 6 bases between the two ends. The CDR3 totals 11 residues. CDR3 in amino acids: CASRQLYEQYF. DNA for the CDR3: TGTGCCAGCAGACAGCTCTACGAGCAGTACTTC.

The V call is TRBV7-6, the J call TRBJ2-3; TRBD2 might be the D (6 bases). V dropped 5 bases and J dropped 1 base, with 7 bases sitting between them. Germline values: CDR1 SGHVS, CDR2 FNYEAQ. CDR3 size: 13 residues. The CDR3 loop reads CASSPGGTDTQYF. CDR3 in DNA: TGTGCCAGCAGCCCGGGGGGCACAGATACGCAGTATTTT.

The chain links TRBV5-6 to TRBJ1-1; a possible D gene is TRBD1 (6 bases). The CDR3 loop spans 16 amino acids. The germline V and J ends were trimmed by 0 bases and 0 bases, with 12 bases remaining between them. Germline V lookup: CDR1 SGHDT, CDR2 YYEEEE. CDR3 DNA sequence: TGTGCCAGCAGCTTGGTCCAGGGGATAGTGAACACTGAAGCTTTCTTT. This codes for CASSLVQGIVNTEAFF. The full variable domain, completed using reference TRBV5-6 and TRBJ1-1, is DAGVTQSPTHLIKTRGQQVTLRCSPKSGHDTVSWYQQALGQGPQFIFQYYEEEERQRGNFPDRFSGHQFPNYSSELNVNALLLGDSALYLCASSLVQGIVNTEAFFGQGTRLTVV.

The chain couples TRBV5-6 to TRBJ1-2, with 9 bases matching TRBD1. Germline CDR1 and CDR2: SGHDT and YYEEEE. The CDR3 length is 19 residues. V shed 4 bases and J 6 bases; nucleotides not matched to a gene: 22. The CDR3 sequence: CASSSPGTGFIWYFNGYTF. The CDR3 coding sequence is TGTGCCAGCAGCAGTCCCGGGACAGGGTTCATCTGGTACTTCAATGGCTACACCTTC.

CDR3: CASSSDTGSGELFF. As DNA, the CDR3 is TGTGCCAGCAGTTCAGATACAGGTTCCGGGGAGCTGTTTTTT. V usage is TRBV6-5 and J usage is TRBJ2-2; D possibly corresponds to TRBD1 (5 bases). CDR1 MNHEY and CDR2 SVGAGI come from the germline V gene. The CDR3 length is 14 residues. Deletions cut 4 bases from V and 6 bases from J, with 12 bases between.